This TCR beta chain comes out of a study of cytomegalovirus exposure and HLA in healthy donors. Study-wide findings and caveats: Under in vitro conditions, three CMV-associated chains were confirmed as specific for CMV antigens. It was reportedly the case that the classifier diagnosed cytomegalovirus status with high specificity and sensitivity.

The CDR3 is made up of 16 amino acids. Germline V gene sequence: CDR1 KGHSH, CDR2 LQKENI. V was trimmed by 3 bases and J by 3 bases, leaving 18 bases between them. Some clones are missing from TCRdb's copy, which holds only in-frame ones; the method was immunoSEQ multiplex PCR. Of fewer than 70,000 clones in the sample, 90% were seen once. This clone was found once. Antigen: not known. Sequencing used PBMCs. The rearrangement links TRBV18 to TRBJ2-7; weak D call: TRBD1 (6 bases). The sequence derives from a man aged 18 to 30 in good health and CMV-seronegative. CDR3 in amino acids: CASSPPNTGTNYEQYF. The DNA for the CDR3 is TGTGCCAGCTCACCGCCTAATACAGGGACCAACTACGAGCAGTACTTC.